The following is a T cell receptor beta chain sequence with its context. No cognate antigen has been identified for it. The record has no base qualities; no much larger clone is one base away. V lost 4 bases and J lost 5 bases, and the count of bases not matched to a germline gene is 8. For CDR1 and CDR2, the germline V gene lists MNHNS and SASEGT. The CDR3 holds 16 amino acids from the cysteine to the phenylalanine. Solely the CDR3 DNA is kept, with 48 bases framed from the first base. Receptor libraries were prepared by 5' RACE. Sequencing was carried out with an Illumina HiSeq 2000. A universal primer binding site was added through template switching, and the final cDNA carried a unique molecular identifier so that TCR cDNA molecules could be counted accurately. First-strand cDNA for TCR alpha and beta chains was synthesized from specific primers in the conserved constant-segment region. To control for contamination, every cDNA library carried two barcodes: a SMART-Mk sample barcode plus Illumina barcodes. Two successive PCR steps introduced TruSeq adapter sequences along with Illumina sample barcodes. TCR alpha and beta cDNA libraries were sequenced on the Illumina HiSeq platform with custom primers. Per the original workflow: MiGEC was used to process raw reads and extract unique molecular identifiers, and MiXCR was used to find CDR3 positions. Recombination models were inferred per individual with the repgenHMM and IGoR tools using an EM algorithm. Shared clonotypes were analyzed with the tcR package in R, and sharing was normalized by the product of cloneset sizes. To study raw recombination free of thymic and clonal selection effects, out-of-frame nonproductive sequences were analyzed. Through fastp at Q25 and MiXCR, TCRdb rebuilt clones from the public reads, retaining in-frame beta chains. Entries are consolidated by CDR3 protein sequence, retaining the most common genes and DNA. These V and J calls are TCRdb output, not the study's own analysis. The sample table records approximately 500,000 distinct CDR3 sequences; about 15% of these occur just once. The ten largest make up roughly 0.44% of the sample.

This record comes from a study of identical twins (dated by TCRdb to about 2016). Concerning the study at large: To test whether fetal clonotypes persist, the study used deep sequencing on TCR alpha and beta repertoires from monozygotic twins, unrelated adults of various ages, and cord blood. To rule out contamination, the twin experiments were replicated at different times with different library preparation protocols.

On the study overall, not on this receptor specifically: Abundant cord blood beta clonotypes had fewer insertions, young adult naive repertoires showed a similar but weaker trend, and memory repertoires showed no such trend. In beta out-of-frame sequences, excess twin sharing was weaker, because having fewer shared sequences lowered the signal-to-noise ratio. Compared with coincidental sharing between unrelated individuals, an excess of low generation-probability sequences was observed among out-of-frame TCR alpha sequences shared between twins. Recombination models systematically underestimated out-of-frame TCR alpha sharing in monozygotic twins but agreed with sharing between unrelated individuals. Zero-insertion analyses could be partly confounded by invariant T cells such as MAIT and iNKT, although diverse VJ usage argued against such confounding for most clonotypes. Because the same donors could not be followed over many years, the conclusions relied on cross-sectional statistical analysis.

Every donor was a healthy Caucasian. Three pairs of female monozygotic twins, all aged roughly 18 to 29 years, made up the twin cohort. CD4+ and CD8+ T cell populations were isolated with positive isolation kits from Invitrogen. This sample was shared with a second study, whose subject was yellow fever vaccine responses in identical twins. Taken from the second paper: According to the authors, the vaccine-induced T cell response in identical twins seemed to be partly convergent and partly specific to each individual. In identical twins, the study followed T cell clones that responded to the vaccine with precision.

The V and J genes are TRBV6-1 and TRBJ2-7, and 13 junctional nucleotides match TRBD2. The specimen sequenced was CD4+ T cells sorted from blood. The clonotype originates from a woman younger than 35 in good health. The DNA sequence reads TGTGCCAGCAGTGGGAGTTGGACTAGCGGGAGCAACGAGCAGTACTTC. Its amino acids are CASSGSWTSGSNEQYF.